The rows below give T cell receptor beta chains drawn from one sample of a study of blood T cell repertoires in COVID-19. Method: immunoSEQ multiplex PCR; TCRdb's copy keeps in-frame clones and lacks some. The sample consists of some 200,000 clones, 80% to 90% of them appearing once. Sequenced: peripheral blood. The receptor source for this set is a man aged 18 to 35 with active or convalescent COVID-19. The CDR3 runs from the conserved cysteine through the conserved F or W. D genes are given only for firm matches. Not all rows give a size; the values are once, few, many and, for expanded clones, a class.

d_call: NA
v_call: TRBV10-1
j_call: TRBJ1-1
cdr3_length: 14
clone_size: NA
cdr3_nt: TGCGCCAGCAGCTTGGACAGAGTTAACACTGAAGCTTTCTTT
cdr3_aa: CASSLDRVNTEAFF

d_call: NA
v_call: TRBV25-1
j_call: TRBJ1-3
cdr3_length: 12
clone_size: NA
cdr3_nt: TGTGCCAGCAGTGAATCCTTGAACACCATATATTTT
cdr3_aa: CASSESLNTIYF

d_call: TRBD2
v_call: TRBV19
j_call: TRBJ2-7
cdr3_length: 13
clone_size: once
cdr3_nt: TGTGCCAGCCAATTGGCGGGAGGCTACGAGCAGTACTTC
cdr3_aa: CASQLAGGYEQYF

d_call: NA
v_call: TRBV19
j_call: TRBJ1-5
cdr3_length: 13
clone_size: NA
cdr3_nt: TGTGCCAGTAGTATGATCGGGGATCAGCCCCAGCATTTT
cdr3_aa: CASSMIGDQPQHF

d_call: NA
v_call: TRBV11-1
j_call: TRBJ2-1
cdr3_length: 15
clone_size: NA
cdr3_nt: TGTGCCAGCAGCTTGCAACGACGGGTGGTCGATGAGCAGTTCTTC
cdr3_aa: CASSLQRRVVDEQFF

d_call: NA
v_call: TRBV12-3/TRBV12-4
j_call: TRBJ1-2
cdr3_length: 13
clone_size: NA
cdr3_nt: TGTGCCAGCGGGGATCGACAGTCGCATGGCTACACCTTC
cdr3_aa: CASGDRQSHGYTF

d_call: NA
v_call: TRBV7-2
j_call: TRBJ1-2
cdr3_length: 12
clone_size: once
cdr3_nt: TGTGCCAGCAGCCCATTGAACTATGGCTACACCTTC
cdr3_aa: CASSPLNYGYTF

d_call: NA
v_call: TRBV5-1
j_call: TRBJ2-1
cdr3_length: 15
clone_size: NA
cdr3_nt: TGCGCCAGCAGCTTGGAGGGGCGGGAATACAATGAGCAGTTCTTC
cdr3_aa: CASSLEGREYNEQFF

d_call: NA
v_call: TRBV6-6
j_call: TRBJ2-7
cdr3_length: 11
clone_size: once
cdr3_nt: TGTGCCAGCAGCAATCGGGTAGCCTCATACTTC
cdr3_aa: CASSNRVASYF

d_call: TRBD1
v_call: TRBV6-6
j_call: TRBJ1-2
cdr3_length: 14
clone_size: NA
cdr3_nt: TGTGCCAGCAGTTCTCACGGGACAGAGGGGAAATGTGCCTTC
cdr3_aa: CASSSHGTEGKCAF

d_call: TRBD1
v_call: TRBV30
j_call: TRBJ2-7
cdr3_length: 14
clone_size: NA
cdr3_nt: TGTGCCTGGAGTGGGACGGGACAGTTCTACGAGCAGTACTTC
cdr3_aa: CAWSGTGQFYEQYF

d_call: NA
v_call: TRBV10-3
j_call: TRBJ2-1
cdr3_length: 15
clone_size: NA
cdr3_nt: TGTGCCATCAGTGAGTCCTTCGGGAAATACAATGAGCAGTTCTTC
cdr3_aa: CAISESFGKYNEQFF

d_call: NA
v_call: TRBV5-1
j_call: TRBJ2-7
cdr3_length: 13
clone_size: NA
cdr3_nt: TGCGCCAGCAGCTTTCAGGCCTCCTACGAGCAGTACTTC
cdr3_aa: CASSFQASYEQYF

d_call: NA
v_call: TRBV6-1
j_call: TRBJ2-6
cdr3_length: 12
clone_size: NA
cdr3_nt: TGTGCCAGCAGTGAAAACAACAACGTCCTGACTTTC
cdr3_aa: CASSENNNVLTF

d_call: TRBD1
v_call: TRBV11-2
j_call: TRBJ1-2
cdr3_length: 15
clone_size: NA
cdr3_nt: TGTGCCAGCAGCTTAGTGGTGGCAGGGGGCAATGGCTACACCTTC
cdr3_aa: CASSLVVAGGNGYTF

d_call: NA
v_call: TRBV9
j_call: TRBJ1-1
cdr3_length: 15
clone_size: NA
cdr3_nt: TGTGCCAGCAACTCGCAGGGCTCGCGAAACACTGAAGCTTTCTTT
cdr3_aa: CASNSQGSRNTEAFF

d_call: NA
v_call: TRBV7-9
j_call: TRBJ2-1
cdr3_length: 13
clone_size: NA
cdr3_nt: TGTGCCAGCAGCTCCCACCCGGACAATGAGCAGTTCTTC
cdr3_aa: CASSSHPDNEQFF

d_call: NA
v_call: TRBV6-2/TRBV6-3
j_call: TRBJ1-5
cdr3_length: 19
clone_size: NA
cdr3_nt: TGTGCCAGCAGCTGGATCCGGGACTTTACGTTGGGGAGCAATCAGCCCCAGCATTTT
cdr3_aa: CASSWIRDFTLGSNQPQHF

d_call: NA
v_call: TRBV18
j_call: TRBJ2-2
cdr3_length: 17
clone_size: NA
cdr3_nt: TGTGCCAGCTCACCACCATACCAGGAATTGAACACCGGGGAGCTGTTTTTT
cdr3_aa: CASSPPYQELNTGELFF

d_call: NA
v_call: TRBV14
j_call: TRBJ2-1
cdr3_length: 17
clone_size: NA
cdr3_nt: TGTGCCAGCAGCCCCCTTCCAGAGACGAGACAATCGAATGAGCAGTTCTTC
cdr3_aa: CASSPLPETRQSNEQFF

d_call: NA
v_call: TRBV11-3
j_call: TRBJ2-2
cdr3_length: 16
clone_size: NA
cdr3_nt: TGTGCCAGCAGCTCCTCGACAGGCTTGAACACCGGGGAGCTGTTTTTT
cdr3_aa: CASSSSTGLNTGELFF

d_call: NA
v_call: TRBV6-5
j_call: TRBJ1-2
cdr3_length: 14
clone_size: few
cdr3_nt: TGTGCCAGCTCCCCCACGGGGTCGAGCTATGGCTACACCTTC
cdr3_aa: CASSPTGSSYGYTF

d_call: TRBD1
v_call: TRBV6-6
j_call: TRBJ1-5
cdr3_length: 13
clone_size: NA
cdr3_nt: TGTGCCAGCAGCCGGGACAGGGATCAGCCCCAGCATTTT
cdr3_aa: CASSRDRDQPQHF

d_call: NA
v_call: TRBV3-1/TRBV3-2
j_call: TRBJ2-3
cdr3_length: 15
clone_size: once
cdr3_nt: TGTGCCAGCAGCGACAGATTGACCTACACAGATACGCAGTATTTT
cdr3_aa: CASSDRLTYTDTQYF

d_call: TRBD2
v_call: TRBV28
j_call: TRBJ2-7
cdr3_length: 17
clone_size: NA
cdr3_nt: TGTGCCAGCAGGGGGACTAGCGGGAGGAGAGGATCCTACGAGCAGTACTTC
cdr3_aa: CASRGTSGRRGSYEQYF

d_call: NA
v_call: TRBV3-1/TRBV3-2
j_call: TRBJ1-3
cdr3_length: 15
clone_size: NA
cdr3_nt: TGTGCCAGCAGCTATGAACAGAGCTCTGGAAACACCATATATTTT
cdr3_aa: CASSYEQSSGNTIYF

d_call: TRBD2
v_call: TRBV4-1
j_call: TRBJ2-5
cdr3_length: 19
clone_size: once
cdr3_nt: TGCGCCAGCAGCGAAGATCGGCTAGCGGAAGGGAGATCTCAAGAGACCCAGTACTTC
cdr3_aa: CASSEDRLAEGRSQETQYF

d_call: TRBD1
v_call: TRBV5-1
j_call: TRBJ1-5
cdr3_length: 15
clone_size: NA
cdr3_nt: TGCGCCAGTAAACAGGGGGCAAATAGCAATCAGCCCCAGCATTTT
cdr3_aa: CASKQGANSNQPQHF

d_call: NA
v_call: TRBV4-2
j_call: TRBJ2-1
cdr3_length: 13
clone_size: once
cdr3_nt: TGTGCCAGCAGCCAAGATGGGGGCTTGAGCACCTTCTTC
cdr3_aa: CASSQDGGLSTFF

d_call: NA
v_call: TRBV3-1/TRBV3-2
j_call: TRBJ2-5
cdr3_length: 17
clone_size: NA
cdr3_nt: TGTGCCAGCAGCCAACAGTTGGGGCATCCAAGCAGAGAGACCCAGTACTTC
cdr3_aa: CASSQQLGHPSRETQYF

d_call: NA
v_call: TRBV14
j_call: TRBJ2-7
cdr3_length: 13
clone_size: NA
cdr3_nt: TGTGCCAGCAGCCGACTAGGCTCCTACGAGCAGTACTTC
cdr3_aa: CASSRLGSYEQYF

d_call: TRBD2
v_call: TRBV30
j_call: TRBJ2-5
cdr3_length: 15
clone_size: NA
cdr3_nt: TGTGCCTGGAGTGGGACTAGCGGGTTTTTAGAGACCCAGTACTTC
cdr3_aa: CAWSGTSGFLETQYF

d_call: TRBD1
v_call: TRBV15
j_call: TRBJ2-5
cdr3_length: 16
clone_size: NA
cdr3_nt: TGTGCCACCAGCATTGGCGAGACAGGGTCAATGGAGACCCAGTACTTC
cdr3_aa: CATSIGETGSMETQYF

d_call: TRBD2
v_call: TRBV7-2
j_call: TRBJ2-5
cdr3_length: 16
clone_size: NA
cdr3_nt: TGTGCCAGCAGCACCGATAGCGGGAGATGGGGTGAGACCCAGTACTTC
cdr3_aa: CASSTDSGRWGETQYF

d_call: NA
v_call: TRBV7-2
j_call: TRBJ1-2
cdr3_length: 14
clone_size: NA
cdr3_nt: TGTGCCAGCAGCCTGTGGGGGCCTTCGGGCGGCTACACCTTC
cdr3_aa: CASSLWGPSGGYTF

d_call: TRBD2
v_call: TRBV15
j_call: TRBJ2-2
cdr3_length: 16
clone_size: NA
cdr3_nt: TGTGCCACCAGCAGTCGACTAGCGGCATTCACCGGGGAGCTGTTTTTT
cdr3_aa: CATSSRLAAFTGELFF

d_call: NA
v_call: TRBV11-2
j_call: TRBJ2-7
cdr3_length: 15
clone_size: once
cdr3_nt: TGTGCCAGCAGCTCCAAAGTCGGACTCCAAGTCGAGCAGTACTTC
cdr3_aa: CASSSKVGLQVEQYF

d_call: TRBD1
v_call: TRBV5-8
j_call: TRBJ2-5
cdr3_length: 12
clone_size: NA
cdr3_nt: TGTGCCAGCAGCTTGGACAGGGGGACCCAGTACTTC
cdr3_aa: CASSLDRGTQYF